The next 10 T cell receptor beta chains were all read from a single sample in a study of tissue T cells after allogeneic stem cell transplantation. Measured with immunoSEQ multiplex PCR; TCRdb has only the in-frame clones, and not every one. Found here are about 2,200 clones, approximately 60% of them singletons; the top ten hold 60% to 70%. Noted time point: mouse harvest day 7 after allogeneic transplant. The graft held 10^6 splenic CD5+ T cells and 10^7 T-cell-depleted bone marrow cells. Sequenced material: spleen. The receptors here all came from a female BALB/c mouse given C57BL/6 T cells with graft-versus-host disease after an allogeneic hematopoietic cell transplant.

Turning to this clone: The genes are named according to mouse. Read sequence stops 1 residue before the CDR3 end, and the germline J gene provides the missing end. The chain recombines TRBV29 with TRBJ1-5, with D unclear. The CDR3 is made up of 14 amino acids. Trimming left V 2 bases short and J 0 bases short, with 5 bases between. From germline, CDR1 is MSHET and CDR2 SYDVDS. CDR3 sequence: CASSLDTNNQAPLF. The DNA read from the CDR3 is TGTGCTAGCAGTTTAGACACTAACAACCAGGCTCCGCTT.

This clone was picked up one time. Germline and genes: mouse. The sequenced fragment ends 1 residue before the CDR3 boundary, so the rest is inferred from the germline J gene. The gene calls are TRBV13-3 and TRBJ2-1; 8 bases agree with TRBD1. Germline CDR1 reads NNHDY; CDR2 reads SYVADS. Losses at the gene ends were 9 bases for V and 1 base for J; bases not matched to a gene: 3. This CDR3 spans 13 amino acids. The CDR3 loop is CAITGGNYAEQFF. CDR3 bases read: TGTGCCATCACAGGGGGGAACTATGCTGAGCAGTTC.

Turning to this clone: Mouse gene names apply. The CDR3 here is CASSIGTANTEVFF. CDR3 bases read: TGTGCCAGCAGTATAGGGACAGCAAACACAGAAGTCTTC. The V call is TRBV19, the J call TRBJ1-1; the D gene is possibly TRBD1 (6 bases). From the germline J gene comes the end of the CDR3, since the read stops 1 residue before it. The CDR3 has 14 amino acids. Trimming removed 0 bases from V and 0 bases from J, with 6 bases in between. Germline loops: CDR1 FNHDT, CDR2 SITEND (reference sequence).

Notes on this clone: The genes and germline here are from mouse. CDR3 sequence reads: CASSQPRGNTEVFF. The covered CDR3 bases are TGTGCCAGCAGCCAACCAAGGGGTAACACAGAAGTCTTC. V gene TRBV2 combines with J gene TRBJ1-1; TRBD1 is a possible D gene (5 bases). The CDR3 is cut off 1 residue early in the read; its end comes from the germline J gene. The germline V gene encodes CDR1 LGHNA and CDR2 YSYQKL. This CDR3 has 14 amino acids. V shed 2 bases and J shed 2 bases, with 9 bases lying between them.

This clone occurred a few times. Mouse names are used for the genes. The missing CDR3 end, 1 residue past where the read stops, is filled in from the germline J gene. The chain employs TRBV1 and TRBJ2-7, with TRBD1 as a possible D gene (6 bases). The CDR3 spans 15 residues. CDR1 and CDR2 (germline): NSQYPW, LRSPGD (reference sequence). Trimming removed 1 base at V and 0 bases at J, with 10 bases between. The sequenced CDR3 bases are TGCACCTGCAGTGCAGTAGGGGGTAGCTCCTATGAACAGTAC. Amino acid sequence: CTCSAVGGSSYEQY. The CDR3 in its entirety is CTCSAVGGSSYEQYF.

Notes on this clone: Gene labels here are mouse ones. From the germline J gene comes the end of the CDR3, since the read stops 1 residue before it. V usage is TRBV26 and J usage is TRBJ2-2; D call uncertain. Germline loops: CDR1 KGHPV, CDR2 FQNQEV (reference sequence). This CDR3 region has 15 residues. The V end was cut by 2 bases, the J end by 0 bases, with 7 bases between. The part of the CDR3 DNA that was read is TGTGCCAGCAGTCTGAACCTGGCAAACACCGGGCAGCTCTAC. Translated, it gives CASSLNLANTGQLY. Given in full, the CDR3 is CASSLNLANTGQLYF.

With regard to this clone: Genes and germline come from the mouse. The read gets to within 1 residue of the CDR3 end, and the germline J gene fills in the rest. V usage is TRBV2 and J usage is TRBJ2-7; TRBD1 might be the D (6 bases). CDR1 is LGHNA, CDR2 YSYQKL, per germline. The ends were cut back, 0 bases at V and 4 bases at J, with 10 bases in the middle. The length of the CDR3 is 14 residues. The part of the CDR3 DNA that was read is TGTGCCAGCAGCCAAGATTCAGGGACATATGAACAGTAC. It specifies CASSQDSGTYEQY. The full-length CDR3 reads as CASSQDSGTYEQYF.

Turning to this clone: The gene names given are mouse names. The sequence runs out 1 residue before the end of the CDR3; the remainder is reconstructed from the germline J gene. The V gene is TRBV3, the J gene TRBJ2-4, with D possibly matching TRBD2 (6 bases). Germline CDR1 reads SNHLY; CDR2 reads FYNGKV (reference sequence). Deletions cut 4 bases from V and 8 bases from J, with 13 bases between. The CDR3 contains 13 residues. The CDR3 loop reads CASSSLWGSTLYF. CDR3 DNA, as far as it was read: TGTGCCAGCAGCTCCCTGTGGGGGAGCACCTTGTAC. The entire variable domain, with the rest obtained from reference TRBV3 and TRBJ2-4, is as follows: GPKVLQIPSHQIIDMGQMVTLNCDPVSNHLYFYWYKQILGQQMEFLVNFYNGKVMEKSKLFKDQFSVERPDGSYFTLKIQPTALEDSAVYFCASSSLWGSTLYFGAGTRLSVL.

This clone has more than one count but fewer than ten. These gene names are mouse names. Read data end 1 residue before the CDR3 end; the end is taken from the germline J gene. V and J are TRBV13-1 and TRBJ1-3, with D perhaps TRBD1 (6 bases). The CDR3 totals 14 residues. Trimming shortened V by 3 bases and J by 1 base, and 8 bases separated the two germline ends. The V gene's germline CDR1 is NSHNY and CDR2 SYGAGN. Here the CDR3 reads CASSGTGSGNTLYF. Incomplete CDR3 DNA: TGTGCCAGCAGTGGTACAGGGTCTGGAAATACGCTCTAT.

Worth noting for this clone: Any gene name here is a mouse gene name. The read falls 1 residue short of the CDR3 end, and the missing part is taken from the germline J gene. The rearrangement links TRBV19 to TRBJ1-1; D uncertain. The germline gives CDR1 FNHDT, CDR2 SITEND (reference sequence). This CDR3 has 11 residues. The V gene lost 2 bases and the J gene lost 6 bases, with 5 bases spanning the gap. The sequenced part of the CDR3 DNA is TGTGCCAGCAGTATGGGGTCAGAAGTCTTC. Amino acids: CASSMGSEVF. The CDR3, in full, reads CASSMGSEVFF.